Below, 17 T cell receptor beta chains from the same sample are listed, as sequenced in a study of blood T cell repertoires in COVID-19. Produced via immunoSEQ multiplex PCR; TCRdb's table is partial and in-frame only. The table has 250,000 to 300,000 clones, around 90% seen once; the top ten hold approximately 1%. The material sequenced was PBMCs or T cells enriched from blood (not recorded which). Receptors were obtained from a woman aged 30 to 39 who had recovered from COVID-19.

The CDR3 region has the DNA TGTGCCAGCAGCCAAAGGACAGGGCGAAACACTGAAGCTTTCTTT. Translated, it gives CASSQRTGRNTEAFF. This chain uses TRBV21-1 with TRBJ1-1; the DNA was not used to check the table's D call, TRBD1. TRBV21-1 counts as a pseudogene. CDR3 length equals 15 residues.

CDR3 residues: CASSMPGTPNQPQHF. DNA for the CDR3: TGTGCCAGCAGTATGCCAGGTACACCCAATCAGCCCCAGCATTTT. This chain joins TRBV28 and TRBJ1-5; D gene unclear. Trimming left V 5 bases short and J 3 bases short, with 14 bases between. The CDR3 contains 15 residues. Germline CDR1 MDHEN, CDR2 SYDVKM.

This sequence joins TRBV19 and TRBJ1-6, with a weak D call TRBD1 (6 bases). Trimming removed 6 bases at V and 7 bases at J, with 13 bases between. The CDR3 is 14 amino acids. The germline V gene encodes CDR1 LNHDA and CDR2 SQIVND (reference sequence). The CDR3 spells CASRWGQENSPLHF. The CDR3 region has the DNA TGTGCCAGTAGATGGGGGCAGGAGAATTCACCCCTCCACTTT.

V gene TRBV30 combines with J gene TRBJ1-6; weak D call: TRBD1 (5 bases). Per germline, CDR1 GTSNPN and CDR2 SVGIG (reference sequence). The CDR3 sequence is 14 residues long. Trimming stripped 4 bases from V and 11 bases from J, with 18 bases between. The CDR3 DNA follows: TGTGCCTGGACCAGGGTTGAGTTAGTTGCACCCCTCCACTTT. The encoded protein is CAWTRVELVAPLHF. Filled out from reference TRBV30 and TRBJ1-6, the complete variable domain reads SQTIHQWPATLVQPVGSPLSLECTVEGTSNPNLYWYRQAAGRGLQLLFYSVGIGQISSEVPQNLSASRPQDRQFILSSKKLLLSDSGFYLCAWTRVELVAPLHFGNGTRLTVT.

This clone has a handful of counts. V usage is TRBV2 and J usage is TRBJ1-6, with D possibly TRBD1 on 6 matching bases. V lost 1 base, J lost 9 bases, and 13 bases lay in between. The CDR3 is 15 amino acids. CDR1 and CDR2 (germline): SNHLY, FYNNEI. The CDR3 sequence: CASSEVEGVSSPLHF. CDR3 DNA sequence: TGTGCCAGCAGTGAAGTCGAGGGGGTCTCTTCACCCCTCCACTTT.

V and J are TRBV10-1 and TRBJ2-1; TRBD2 matches 9 bases. Germline V gene lookup returns CDR1 WNHNN and CDR2 SYGVQD (reference sequence). The CDR3 is made up of 15 amino acids. With V trimmed by 6 bases and J by 8 bases, 11 bases remained unmatched. CDR3: CASSPASGMGYEQFF. CDR3 nucleotide sequence: TGCGCCAGCAGCCCCGCTAGCGGGATGGGATATGAGCAGTTCTTC.

This clone was seen just once. V and J are TRBV18 and TRBJ2-3, with 9 bases aligning to TRBD1. V was clipped by 0 bases and J by 3 bases; unmatched bases: 4. Germline V gene lookup returns CDR1 KGHSH and CDR2 LQKENI. This CDR3 region has 16 residues. The CDR3 coding sequence is TGTGCCAGCTCACCACCGGGGACAGGGAGGACAGATACGCAGTATTTT. Translating it yields CASSPPGTGRTDTQYF.

In this sample, this clone turned up a few times. This chain joins TRBV6-5 and TRBJ1-5; 7 bases match TRBD1. The ends lost 8 bases at V and 4 bases at J; junction bases unmatched: 5. The CDR3 totals 13 residues. Germline CDR1 and CDR2: MNHEY and SVGAGI. This chain's CDR3 is CASGQGENQPQHF. CDR3 bases: TGTGCCAGCGGCCAGGGGGAGAATCAGCCCCAGCATTTT.

The genes are TRBV5-5 and TRBJ2-7, with a weak D call TRBD1 (5 bases). Germline-derived CDR1 and CDR2 are SGHKS and YYEKEE (reference sequence). The CDR3 has 14 amino acids. The V and J ends lost 0 bases and 6 bases respectively, with 13 bases between them. CDR3 loop: CASSLVIGRGEQYF. As DNA, the CDR3 is TGTGCCAGCAGCTTGGTAATTGGTAGGGGCGAGCAGTACTTC.

This clone was counted a single time. CDR3 DNA sequence: TGCGCCAGAGGGACAGATACTAACTATGGCTACACCTTC. Protein product: CARGTDTNYGYTF. This chain joins TRBV5-1 and TRBJ1-2; TRBD1 aligns across 7 bases. Germline CDR1 reads SGHRS; CDR2 reads YFSETQ. V dropped 8 bases and J dropped 0; count of bases not matched to a gene: 4. The CDR3 length is 13 residues.

The gene calls are TRBV5-6 and TRBJ1-5; D uncertain. The CDR3 covers 13 residues. The V end was cut by 3 bases, the J end by 2 bases, with 6 bases between. CDR1 and CDR2 from the germline V gene are SGHDT and YYEEEE. The CDR3 region is CASSSSGNQPQHF. The CDR3 DNA reads as TGTGCCAGCAGCTCCTCCGGCAATCAGCCCCAGCATTTT.

The chain joins TRBV11-3 to TRBJ2-3, with 14 bases fitting TRBD2. The junction had 5 bases not matched to a gene; V was cut back by 5 bases and J by 4 bases. The CDR3 has 16 amino acids. Germline V gives CDR1 SGHNT, CDR2 YENEEA. CDR3 region: CASSPRTSGGSDTQYF. CDR3 bases: TGTGCCAGCAGCCCCCGGACTAGCGGGGGGTCAGATACGCAGTATTTT.

The rearrangement links TRBV18 to TRBJ2-7, with 11 bases identical to TRBD2. The J segment lost 5 bases and the V segment lost 5 bases, leaving 5 bases of the junction unmatched. This CDR3 spans 14 amino acids. Per the germline V gene, CDR1 is KGHSH and CDR2 is LQKENI. The CDR3 DNA reads as TGTGCCAGCTCAATACTAGCGGGAGAGAACGAGCAGTACTTC. Amino acid sequence: CASSILAGENEQYF.

This sequence joins TRBV28 and TRBJ2-3; 7 bases line up with TRBD2. Losses at the gene ends were 2 bases for V and 1 base for J; bases not matched to a gene: 9. This CDR3 is 17 amino acids long. Germline V gene sequence: CDR1 MDHEN, CDR2 SYDVKM. The CDR3 protein is CASSLPLGLAGTDTQYF. CDR3 bases: TGTGCCAGCAGTTTACCTCTTGGGCTAGCGGGCACAGATACGCAGTATTTT. The full variable domain, with the rest looked up from reference TRBV28 and TRBJ2-3, is DVKVTQSSRYLVKRTGEKVFLECVQDMDHENMFWYRQDPGLGLRLIYFSYDVKMKEKGDIPEGYSVSREKKERFSLILESASTNQTSMYLCASSLPLGLAGTDTQYFGPGTRLTVL.

The chain combines TRBV5-4 with TRBJ2-7, with 7 bases identical to TRBD2. Germline loops: CDR1 SGHNT, CDR2 YYREEE (reference sequence). Losses at the gene ends were 1 base for V and 3 bases for J; bases not matched to a gene: 7. The CDR3 length is 15 residues. The CDR3 coding sequence is TGTGCCAGCAGCTTGAAGCGGGAAAAGGACTACGAGCAGTACTTC. Protein sequence: CASSLKREKDYEQYF.

This clone has just one count. The chain employs TRBV6-5 and TRBJ1-2; the D gene is possibly TRBD1 (5 bases). Looked up from germline, CDR1 is MNHEY and CDR2 is SVGAGI. The CDR3 sequence is 14 residues long. The ends were cut back, 6 bases at V and 0 bases at J, with 11 bases in the middle. In nucleotides, the CDR3 is TGTGCCAGCAGCACGGGAGGGGCTAACTATGGCTACACCTTC. It encodes CASSTGGANYGYTF.

V usage is TRBV10-3 and J usage is TRBJ1-1; D unresolved. Trimming shortened V by 2 bases and J by 10 bases, and 17 bases separated the two germline ends. Germline CDR1 ENHRY, CDR2 SYGVKD. The CDR3 has 14 residues. The CDR3 DNA is TGTGCCATCAGTGAGCAAGGAGGAGAAAAGGTAGCTTTCTTT. It is translated as CAISEQGGEKVAFF.